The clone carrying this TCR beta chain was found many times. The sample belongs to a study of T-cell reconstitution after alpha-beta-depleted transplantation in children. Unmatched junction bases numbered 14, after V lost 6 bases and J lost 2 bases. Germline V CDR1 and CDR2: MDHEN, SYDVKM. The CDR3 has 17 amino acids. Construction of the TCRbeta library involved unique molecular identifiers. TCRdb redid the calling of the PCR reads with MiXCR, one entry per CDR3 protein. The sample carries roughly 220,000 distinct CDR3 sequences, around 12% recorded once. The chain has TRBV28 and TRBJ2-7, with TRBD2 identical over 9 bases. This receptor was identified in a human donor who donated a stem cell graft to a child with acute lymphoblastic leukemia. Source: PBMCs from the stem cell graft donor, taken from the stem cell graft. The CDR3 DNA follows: TGTGCCAGCAGCCATACGATGGTGCGGGAGGGCCCCTACGAGCAGTACTTC. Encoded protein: CASSHTMVREGPYEQYF.